The 17 T cell receptor beta chains in this list originate from one sample, sequenced in a study of blood T cell repertoires in COVID-19. Profiled with immunoSEQ multiplex PCR; TCRdb holds only in-frame clones, not every one. Of about 100,000 clones in the sample, approximately 92% were seen once. Material: peripheral blood. These receptors were taken from a man between 65 and 85 years old with acute or convalescent COVID-19.

The chain links TRBV19 to TRBJ1-6; TRBD1 agrees at 10 bases. V trimming: 6 bases; J trimming: 7 bases; junction bases outside the gene matches: 3. The CDR3 length is 14 residues. CDR1 and CDR2 from the germline V gene are LNHDA and SQIVND (reference sequence). This CDR3 is CASRGQGENSPLHF. CDR3 nucleotides: TGTGCCAGTAGAGGACAGGGGGAGAATTCACCCCTCCACTTT.

The V and J genes are TRBV11-3 and TRBJ1-1; the D is unclear. Germline CDR1 and CDR2: SGHNT and YENEEA. V lost 5 bases and J lost 3, with 10 bases in between. This CDR3 comprises 13 residues. The CDR3 reads CASSQSQDTEAFF. In DNA form, the CDR3 reads TGTGCCAGCAGCCAATCCCAGGACACTGAAGCTTTCTTT.

V usage is TRBV19 and J usage is TRBJ1-4; no definite D call. V was trimmed by 6 bases and J by 8 bases, leaving 16 bases between them. Germline V gene lookup returns CDR1 LNHDA and CDR2 SQIVND (reference sequence). CDR3 length: 14 residues. CDR3 residues: CASRGAQQREKLFF. CDR3 sequence (DNA): TGTGCCAGTAGGGGAGCCCAGCAGAGGGAAAAACTGTTTTTT.

The gene calls are TRBV18 and TRBJ2-1; 7 nucleotides line up with TRBD1. V lost 6 bases, J lost 5 bases, and 7 bases stayed unmatched. The V gene's germline CDR1 is KGHSH and CDR2 LQKENI. This CDR3 spans 14 amino acids. CDR3 nucleotides: TGTGCCAGCTCCCGCGACAGGGATAACAATGAGCAGTTCTTC. This codes for CASSRDRDNNEQFF.

The genes are TRBV19 and TRBJ1-5; 7 nucleotides agree with TRBD1. Unmatched junction bases numbered 5, after V lost 4 bases and J lost 2 bases. Germline V gene sequence: CDR1 LNHDA, CDR2 SQIVND (reference sequence). This CDR3 comprises 15 residues. CDR3 sequence: CASSTGQVRNQPQHF. CDR3 nucleotides: TGTGCCAGTAGTACCGGACAGGTCCGCAATCAGCCCCAGCATTTT.

This clone was detected a few times. V is TRBV5-1 and J is TRBJ2-5, with 14 bases lining up with TRBD2. The CDR3 is 16 amino acids. Per germline, CDR1 SGHRS and CDR2 YFSETQ. The V gene end was trimmed by 4 bases and the J gene end by 3 bases; junction bases not matched to a gene: 5. The CDR3 DNA sequence: TGCGCCAGCAGCGCCGGGACTAGCGGGGGTAAAGAGACCCAGTACTTC. Translating it yields CASSAGTSGGKETQYF. Filled out from reference TRBV5-1 and TRBJ2-5, the complete variable domain reads KAGVTQTPRYLIKTRGQQVTLSCSPISGHRSVSWYQQTPGQGLQFLFEYFSETQRNKGNFPGRFSGRQFSNSRSEMNVSTLELGDSALYLCASSAGTSGGKETQYFGPGTRLLVL.

This clone occurred once. The chain is built from TRBV19 and TRBJ1-2, with D possibly matching TRBD1 (5 bases). V lost 7 bases and J lost 3, with 18 bases in between. CDR3 size: 15 residues. Germline CDR1 is LNHDA and CDR2 is SQIVND (reference sequence). In DNA, the CDR3 is TGTGCCAGTACCGTGTGGGGAAGGGGTTACTATGGCTACACCTTC. It specifies CASTVWGRGYYGYTF.

A few counts support this clone. This chain joins TRBV4-1 and TRBJ2-7; perhaps TRBD2 as D (5 bases). This CDR3 is 15 amino acids long. The germline V and J ends were trimmed by 0 bases and 2 bases, with 11 bases remaining between them. Germline loops: CDR1 MGHRA, CDR2 YSYEKL. CDR3 region: CASSQEMGGPYEQYF. CDR3 sequence (DNA): TGCGCCAGCAGCCAAGAGATGGGCGGGCCCTACGAGCAGTACTTC.

V usage is TRBV18 and J usage is TRBJ2-3, with D possibly TRBD1 on 6 matching bases. The CDR3 length is 14 residues. CDR1 KGHSH and CDR2 LQKENI come from the germline V gene. V lost 4 bases to trimming and J lost 6 bases, with 14 bases between them. The CDR3 spells CASSRGPNVDTQYF. CDR3 sequence (DNA): TGTGCCAGCTCACGGGGGCCAAACGTCGATACGCAGTATTTT.

The rearrangement joins TRBV7-2 to TRBJ1-4, with 8 bases that match TRBD1. The CDR3 consists of 16 residues. V trimming: 2 bases; J trimming: 5 bases; junction bases outside the gene matches: 7. Germline CDR1 and CDR2: SGHTA and FQGNSA. The CDR3 coding sequence is TGTGCCAGCAGCTTAAGGAGGGCAGGGGGCAATGAAAAACTGTTTTTT. Translating it yields CASSLRRAGGNEKLFF.

The chain is built from TRBV12-3 or TRBV12-4 and TRBJ2-7; no definite D call. The CDR3 has 12 amino acids. The V and J ends lost 6 bases and 7 bases respectively, with 13 bases between them. DNA of the CDR3: TGTGCCAGCAGGCTCGCCGGTTTTGAGCAGTACTTC. Translated, it gives CASRLAGFEQYF.

V is TRBV29-1 and J is TRBJ2-5, with D perhaps TRBD2 (5 bases). The CDR3 has 12 residues. Germline CDR1 reads SQVTM; CDR2 reads ANQGSEA. The V gene lost 2 bases and the J gene lost 4 bases, with 8 bases spanning the gap. In DNA form, the CDR3 reads TGCAGCGTTGAACGGGGTGCAGAGACCCAGTACTTC. It is translated as CSVERGAETQYF.

This rearrangement joins TRBV24-1 to TRBJ2-2, with TRBD2 matching 10 bases. In germline, CDR1 is KGHDR, CDR2 SFDVKD. CDR3 size: 14 residues. V was clipped by 8 bases and J by 1 base; unmatched bases: 0. The CDR3 nucleotides read TGTGCCACCACTAGCGGGAGGAACACCGGGGAGCTGTTTTTT. Protein product: CATTSGRNTGELFF.

V is TRBV12-5 and J is TRBJ2-7; 7 positions agree with TRBD1. The J segment lost 4 bases and the V segment lost 0 bases, leaving 15 bases of the junction unmatched. The germline CDR1 and CDR2 sequences are LGHNT and FRNRAP. The CDR3 sequence is 18 residues long. CDR3 bases: TGTGCTAGTGGTTTGGTAGGGGGACAGCTCCCTTTCCTTTACGAGCAGTACTTC. Protein product: CASGLVGGQLPFLYEQYF.

This chain connects TRBV27 to TRBJ1-3; D uncertain. The CDR3 runs 14 residues. CDR1 and CDR2 from the germline V gene are MNHEY and SMNVEV (reference sequence). V was cut by 3 bases and J by 0 bases, with 6 bases left in between. The CDR3 region has the DNA TGTGCCAGCAGTTTCCGCGGCTCTGGAAACACCATATATTTT. It encodes CASSFRGSGNTIYF.

The chain recombines TRBV7-9 with TRBJ1-4, with 8 positions matching TRBD1. J gave up 5 bases and V 6 bases, and 8 bases lay outside the gene matches. The CDR3 has 15 amino acids. Germline loops: CDR1 SEHNR, CDR2 FQNEAQ (reference sequence). The CDR3 is CASREQGARNEKLFF. The CDR3 nucleotides are TGTGCCAGCAGGGAGCAGGGGGCGCGGAATGAAAAACTGTTTTTT.

This chain links TRBV15 with TRBJ2-3, with D tentatively TRBD2 (7 bases). The V gene lost 1 base and the J gene lost 0 bases, with 11 bases spanning the gap. Germline V CDR1 and CDR2: LNHNV, YYDKDF (reference sequence). The CDR3 spans 16 residues. CDR3 sequence: CATSRVGGPSTDTQYF. The CDR3 DNA reads as TGTGCCACCAGCAGAGTCGGGGGGCCTAGCACAGATACGCAGTATTTT.